The 32 T cell receptor beta chains in this list originate from one sample, sequenced in a study of shared clonotypes between healthy human individuals. Clones were sequenced by immunoSEQ multiplex PCR, and TCRdb holds only the in-frame ones, with some missing. The data hold around 500,000 clones, with roughly 80% observed a single time. Sequencing was carried out using PBMCs. The receptors stem from a woman between 40 and 55 years old in good health. Some clones in this sample may be carry-over from other donors' samples.

The CDR3 protein is CSSGTGDNYGYTF. The CDR3 DNA follows: TGCAGCTCCGGGACAGGGGATAACTATGGCTACACCTTC. The chain has TRBV29-1 and TRBJ1-2, with 10 bases matching TRBD1. Trimming cost V 8 bases and J 1 base; bases outside gene matches: 4. This CDR3 is 13 amino acids long. Germline V gene data show CDR1 as SQVTM and CDR2 as ANQGSEA.

This chain joins TRBV5-4 and TRBJ2-1; 9 nucleotides align to TRBD2. Looked up from germline, CDR1 is SGHNT and CDR2 is YYREEE (reference sequence). V lost 4 bases, J lost 8 bases, and 13 bases stayed unmatched. CDR3 length: 16 amino acids. CDR3 sequence (DNA): TGTGCCAGCAGCAGCCGGACTAGCGAGAGCTTGGATGAGCAGTTCTTC. Protein product: CASSSRTSESLDEQFF.

Only one count was recorded for this clone. V is TRBV27 and J is TRBJ1-1; no clear D. Trimming took off 7 bases at V and 1 base at J, with 4 bases between the two ends. Germline V gene lookup returns CDR1 MNHEY and CDR2 SMNVEV (reference sequence). The CDR3 totals 11 residues. This CDR3 reads CASKGNTEAFF. CDR3 nucleotide sequence: TGTGCCAGCAAGGGGAACACTGAAGCTTTCTTT.

This clone was seen more than once but under ten times. An end of the junction does not agree with germline; a read error may underlie this. The same CDR3 is also encoded by other DNA sequences in this sample. The chain joins TRBV7-9 to TRBJ2-3, with D perhaps matching TRBD2 (5 bases). Germline CDR1 is SEHNR and CDR2 is FQNEAQ (reference sequence). The CDR3 has 14 residues. CDR3 DNA sequence: TGTGCCAGCAGCCTAGCAGCAGACACAGATACGCAGTATTTT. Amino acids: CASSLAADTDTQYF. Looking up the rest from reference TRBV7-9 and TRBJ2-3 gives the full variable domain: DTGVSQNPRHKITKRGQNVTFRCDPISEHNRLYWYRQTLGQGPEFLTYFQNEAQLEKSRLLSDRFSAERPKGSFSTLEIQRTEQGDSAMYLCASSLAADTDTQYFGPGTRLTVL.

This clone was seen once. This chain connects TRBV7-8 to TRBJ1-5, with a tentative D call TRBD1 (6 bases). The CDR3 length is 14 residues. The V end was cut by 5 bases, the J end by 5 bases, with 13 bases between. The germline CDR1 and CDR2 sequences are SGHVS and FQNEAQ. The CDR3 loop reads CASSQDRLYQPQHF. The CDR3 DNA sequence: TGTGCCAGCAGCCAGGACAGACTCTATCAGCCCCAGCATTTT.

The V and J genes are TRBV11-2 and TRBJ1-2; D might be TRBD1 (5 bases). V dropped 5 bases and J dropped 2 bases, with 12 bases sitting between them. Germline V gene lookup returns CDR1 SGHAT and CDR2 FQNNGV. CDR3 size: 14 residues. The CDR3 region is CASSPLGQNYGYTF. The CDR3 coding sequence is TGTGCCAGCAGCCCCCTGGGGCAGAACTATGGCTACACCTTC.

This clone occurred once. The chain is built from TRBV5-5 and TRBJ2-2; 10 bases map to TRBD2. CDR1 is SGHKS and CDR2 is YYEKEE in the germline V gene (reference sequence). V gave up 3 bases and J gave up 1 base; unmatched junction bases: 0. The CDR3 consists of 15 residues. The CDR3 spells CASSSSGRNTGELFF. The CDR3 coding sequence is TGTGCCAGCAGCTCTAGCGGGAGGAACACCGGGGAGCTGTTTTTT.

This sequence joins TRBV6-5 and TRBJ2-7; D not resolved. Germline CDR1 is MNHEY and CDR2 is SVGAGI. The V and J ends lost 8 bases and 2 bases respectively, with 19 bases between them. The CDR3 loop spans 15 amino acids. The CDR3 spells CASARSTAGPYEQYF. The CDR3 DNA is TGTGCCAGCGCCCGGAGTACGGCCGGGCCCTACGAGCAGTACTTC.

The J gene is TRBJ1-2, the V gene TRBV2; the D gene is possibly TRBD1 (5 bases). V was trimmed by 5 bases and J by 4 bases, leaving 14 bases between them. Per germline, CDR1 SNHLY and CDR2 FYNNEI. This CDR3 contains 14 residues. Here the CDR3 reads CASSSTGTVYGYTF. For the CDR3, the DNA is TGTGCCAGCAGTTCTACCGGGACGGTCTATGGCTACACCTTC.

A few counts support this clone. The chain couples TRBV29-1 to TRBJ2-3; no clear D gene. The germline V gene has CDR1 SQVTM and CDR2 ANQGSEA. The V and J ends lost 0 bases and 0 bases respectively, with 4 bases between them. This CDR3 has 13 residues. The CDR3 spells CSVEDTSTDTQYF. The CDR3 DNA reads TGCAGCGTTGAAGACACAAGCACAGATACGCAGTATTTT.

There are a few counts of this clone. This sequence joins TRBV11-2 and TRBJ2-3; maybe TRBD2 (5 bases). Germline CDR1 SGHAT, CDR2 FQNNGV. V was trimmed by 0 bases and J by 0 bases, leaving 13 bases between them. This CDR3 has 17 residues. Here the CDR3 reads CASSLEATILSTDTQYF. The CDR3 DNA is TGTGCCAGCAGCTTAGAAGCGACTATACTTAGCACAGATACGCAGTATTTT. The whole variable domain, remainder taken from reference TRBV11-2 and TRBJ2-3, is EAGVAQSPRYKIIEKRQSVAFWCNPISGHATLYWYQQILGQGPKLLIQFQNNGVVDDSQLPKDRFSAERLKGVDSTLKIQPAKLEDSAVYLCASSLEATILSTDTQYFGPGTRLTVL.

V usage is TRBV10-3 and J usage is TRBJ2-7; weak D call: TRBD1 (6 bases). The CDR3 totals 14 residues. V gave up 2 bases and J gave up 0 bases, with 8 bases separating them. Germline V gene data show CDR1 as ENHRY and CDR2 as SYGVKD. The CDR3 DNA follows: TGTGCCATCAGTGAGACAGGGTACTCCTACGAGCAGTACTTC. Translation: CAISETGYSYEQYF.

In the case of this clone: This is likely an artifact of a read error, given a far larger clone one base away. Other DNA sequences in the same sample also yield this CDR3. The rearrangement joins TRBV15 to TRBJ2-3; TRBD1 agrees at 9 bases. This CDR3 comprises 16 residues. Looked up from germline, CDR1 is LNHNV and CDR2 is YYDKDF (reference sequence). CDR3: CATSRGTGGSTDTQYF. CDR3 DNA sequence: TGTGCCACCAGCAGGGGCACAGGGGGCAGCACAGATACGCAGTATTTC.

The genes are TRBV7-9 and TRBJ2-1; 14 nucleotides match TRBD2. The CDR3 has 16 amino acids. The V and J ends lost 4 bases and 12 bases, in that order; junction bases with no gene match: 11. Germline values: CDR1 SEHNR, CDR2 FQNEAQ (reference sequence). CDR3 sequence reads: CASSSGLAGGIRRQFF. The CDR3 DNA reads as TGTGCCAGCAGCTCAGGACTAGCGGGAGGCATTCGACGGCAGTTCTTC.

As concerns this clone: This may be a read error, as it is one base from a much larger clone. The chain has TRBV4-1 and TRBJ1-1; D perhaps matches TRBD1 (5 bases). This CDR3 has 14 amino acids. The germline V gene has CDR1 MGHRA and CDR2 YSYEKL. Trimming removed 0 bases at V and 1 base at J, with 6 bases between. CDR3 nucleotide sequence: TGCGCCAGCAGCCAAGATGGGGGGAACACTGAAGCTTTCTTT. Encoded protein: CASSQDGGNTEAFF.

The gene calls are TRBV10-3 and TRBJ1-2, with D hard to call. CDR1 and CDR2 (germline): ENHRY, SYGVKD. Trimming pared 0 bases from V and 2 bases from J, leaving 1 base between. The CDR3 is 12 amino acids. CDR3 sequence reads: CAISESNYGYTF. The CDR3 DNA reads as TGTGCCATCAGTGAGTCAAACTATGGCTACACCTTC.

The chain links TRBV5-1 to TRBJ2-5, with 9 nucleotides matching TRBD1. This CDR3 has 15 residues. The V gene's germline CDR1 is SGHRS and CDR2 YFSETQ. J lost 3 bases, V lost 4 bases, and 7 bases had no gene match. The CDR3 sequence: CASSKQGAKEETQYF. As DNA, the CDR3 is TGCGCCAGCAGCAAACAGGGGGCGAAGGAAGAGACCCAGTACTTC.

This clone was seen a single time. V and J are TRBV28 and TRBJ2-7; 8 nucleotides agree with TRBD2. Unmatched junction bases numbered 11, after V lost 4 bases and J lost 6 bases. CDR3 size: 15 residues. Germline V CDR1 and CDR2: MDHEN, SYDVKM. CDR3 in DNA: TGTGCCAGCAGTTCCATCGGGACTAGGTATGGCGAGCAGTACTTC. Protein sequence: CASSSIGTRYGEQYF. The variable domain in full, with the rest retrieved from reference TRBV28 and TRBJ2-7, is DVKVTQSSRYLVKRTGEKVFLECVQDMDHENMFWYRQDPGLGLRLIYFSYDVKMKEKGDIPEGYSVSREKKERFSLILESASTNQTSMYLCASSSIGTRYGEQYFGPGTRLTVT.

This rearrangement joins TRBV6-6 to TRBJ2-3; 10 bases are a match to TRBD1. Per germline, CDR1 MNHNY and CDR2 SVGAGI (reference sequence). Trimming took 2 bases from V and 2 from J; bases not matched to a gene: 1. CDR3 length equals 15 residues. The CDR3 DNA follows: TGTGCCAGCAGTTACGGGACAGGGGTCACAGATACGCAGTATTTT. This gives the protein CASSYGTGVTDTQYF.

This chain links TRBV6-5 with TRBJ2-7; 7 positions match TRBD2. Germline CDR1 MNHEY, CDR2 SVGAGI. The V gene end was trimmed by 8 bases and the J gene end by 7 bases; junction bases not matched to a gene: 17. This CDR3 contains 15 residues. CDR3: CASATLGGGPNEQYF. The CDR3 nucleotides are TGTGCCAGCGCTACTCTGGGGGGAGGGCCGAATGAGCAGTACTTC.

This clone was seen repeatedly, ten times or more. This sequence joins TRBV11-2 and TRBJ1-3, with TRBD1 as a possible D gene (5 bases). Germline V gene lookup returns CDR1 SGHAT and CDR2 FQNNGV. The CDR3 runs to 14 residues. Between the trimmed V and J ends, which lost 4 bases and 7 bases, there was a span of 14 bases. The CDR3 spells CASSSMSRANTIYF. Here the CDR3 DNA reads TGTGCCAGCAGCTCTATGTCCAGGGCGAACACCATATATTTT.

This chain joins TRBV9 and TRBJ2-3, with D unresolved. Germline V gives CDR1 SGDLS, CDR2 YYNGEE. The V end was cut by 4 bases, the J end by 2 bases, with 5 bases between. This CDR3 has 12 amino acids. The CDR3 DNA follows: TGTGCCAGCAGCCCTTCCACAGATACGCAGTATTTT. Its translation is CASSPSTDTQYF.

The chain carries TRBV10-3 and TRBJ2-5; a possible D gene is TRBD1 (5 bases). CDR3 length equals 12 residues. Per the germline V gene, CDR1 is ENHRY and CDR2 is SYGVKD. V was shortened by 4 bases and J by 3 bases, with 6 bases between the two germline ends. CDR3 in DNA: TGTGCCATCAGTGTAGGGGAAGAGACCCAGTACTTC. Its protein is CAISVGEETQYF.

This clone was counted many times. This chain connects TRBV18 to TRBJ1-5; D uncertain. Per the germline V gene, CDR1 is KGHSH and CDR2 is LQKENI. V lost 2 bases and J 5 bases, leaving 7 bases between the germline ends. This CDR3 spans 13 amino acids. The CDR3 is CASSPTSDQPQHF. CDR3 DNA: TGTGCCAGCTCACCAACCTCAGATCAGCCCCAGCATTTT.

V and J are TRBV29-1 and TRBJ2-1; 9 bases are shared with TRBD1. V gave up 1 base and J gave up 8 bases; unmatched junction bases: 3. This CDR3 has 13 amino acids. Germline values: CDR1 SQVTM, CDR2 ANQGSEA. The CDR3 sequence: CSVEGTGVDEQFF. CDR3 DNA: TGCAGCGTTGAAGGGACAGGGGTTGATGAGCAGTTCTTC.

This clone came up once. This rearrangement joins TRBV4-3 to TRBJ2-3; no clear D gene. CDR3 size: 16 residues. Germline CDR1 LGHNA, CDR2 YSLEER. Trimming left V 1 base short and J 1 base short, with 12 bases between. The CDR3 region has the DNA TGCGCCAGCAGCCAAGGGTTCTTGGCGGGCACAGATACGCAGTATTTT. Protein: CASSQGFLAGTDTQYF.

The rearrangement joins TRBV10-3 to TRBJ2-7; no definite D call. The CDR3 spans 12 residues. From germline, CDR1 is ENHRY and CDR2 SYGVKD. The V gene lost 8 bases and the J gene lost 4 bases, with 12 bases spanning the gap. The CDR3 bases are TGTGCCATCGCCCCGACACCTTACGAGCAGTACTTC. This codes for CAIAPTPYEQYF.

This rearrangement joins TRBV7-2 to TRBJ2-6, with 9 bases lining up with TRBD2. The V and J ends lost 4 bases and 4 bases, in that order; junction bases with no gene match: 11. Germline CDR1 is SGHTA and CDR2 is FQGNSA. The CDR3 totals 18 residues. The chain's CDR3 is CASSSPGLADSGANVLTF. The DNA of the CDR3 is TGTGCCAGCAGCTCCCCGGGACTAGCTGATTCGGGGGCCAACGTCCTGACTTTC.

This clone was observed a few times. The chain links TRBV5-5 to TRBJ1-2, with D possibly matching TRBD1 (6 bases). The ends were cut back, 0 bases at V and 4 bases at J, with 10 bases in the middle. Germline V gene lookup returns CDR1 SGHKS and CDR2 YYEKEE (reference sequence). This CDR3 contains 14 residues. The CDR3, as DNA: TGTGCCAGCAGCTTGGACAGGGAGGTCTATGGCTACACCTTC. Its translation: CASSLDREVYGYTF.

The CDR3 coding sequence is TGTGCCAGCAGTCTCCGACAGGGGACCTCTGGAAACACCATATATTTT. This codes for CASSLRQGTSGNTIYF. The chain employs TRBV27 and TRBJ1-3; 8 bases map to TRBD1. CDR1 is MNHEY and CDR2 is SMNVEV in the germline V gene (reference sequence). The CDR3 runs to 16 residues. The ends lost 5 bases at V and 0 bases at J; junction bases unmatched: 6.

The V gene is TRBV18, the J gene TRBJ2-6; D ambiguous. The germline V and J ends were trimmed by 2 bases and 4 bases, with 9 bases remaining between them. CDR3 length: 15 amino acids. Germline CDR1 reads KGHSH; CDR2 reads LQKENI. In DNA form, the CDR3 reads TGTGCCAGCTCACCAGAGACACTGGGGGCCAACGTCCTGACTTTC. Translating gives CASSPETLGANVLTF.

The chain employs TRBV5-4 and TRBJ2-2; TRBD2 aligns across 9 bases. J was trimmed by 3 bases and V by 4 bases; bases with no gene match: 4. This CDR3 comprises 15 residues. Germline assignment: CDR1 SGHNT and CDR2 YYREEE (reference sequence). The CDR3 DNA reads as TGTGCCAGCAGCGAGGGACTAGCAGACACCGGGGAGCTGTTTTTT. It codes for CASSEGLADTGELFF.